The T cell receptor beta chain under discussion was sequenced for a study of T cells in Graves' hyperthyroidism and ophthalmopathy. Looking at the study overall: Staff took peripheral blood when the initial diagnosis was made, before any treatment began.

In this sample, this clonotype turned up a few times. What it binds is not known. Findings and caveats of the study: The model anticipated ophthalmopathy a median about 7 months pre-onset.

The TCR beta CDR3 regions underwent amplification using RNA transcripts as the source. The HTBI set primed first-round TCR CDR3 RT-PCR. TCRdb reprocessed the multiplex PCR reads with MiXCR, giving one entry per CDR3 protein. This repertoire shows fewer than 450,000 distinct CDR3 sequences, around 15% found once; its top ten account for about 21%. This CDR3 is built from 12 residues. The V gene's germline CDR1 is LGHNT and CDR2 FRNRAP. With 7 bases removed from V and 5 bases from J, the gap between germline ends came to 9 bases. This clonotype was obtained from a woman aged 60-75 years with Graves' ophthalmopathy. This chain links TRBV12-5 with TRBJ1-5; possible D gene TRBD1, 6 bases. The source material was blood. The CDR3 reads CASASGDQPQHF. Written as DNA, the CDR3 is TGTGCTAGTGCCTCAGGGGATCAGCCCCAGCATTTT. Combining the CDR3 with reference TRBV12-5 and TRBJ1-5 gives the whole variable domain DARVTQTPRHKVTEMGQEVTMRCQPILGHNTVFWYRQTMMQGLELLAYFRNRAPLDDSGMPKDRFSAEMPDATLATLKIQPSEPRDSAVYFCASASGDQPQHFGDGTRLSIL.